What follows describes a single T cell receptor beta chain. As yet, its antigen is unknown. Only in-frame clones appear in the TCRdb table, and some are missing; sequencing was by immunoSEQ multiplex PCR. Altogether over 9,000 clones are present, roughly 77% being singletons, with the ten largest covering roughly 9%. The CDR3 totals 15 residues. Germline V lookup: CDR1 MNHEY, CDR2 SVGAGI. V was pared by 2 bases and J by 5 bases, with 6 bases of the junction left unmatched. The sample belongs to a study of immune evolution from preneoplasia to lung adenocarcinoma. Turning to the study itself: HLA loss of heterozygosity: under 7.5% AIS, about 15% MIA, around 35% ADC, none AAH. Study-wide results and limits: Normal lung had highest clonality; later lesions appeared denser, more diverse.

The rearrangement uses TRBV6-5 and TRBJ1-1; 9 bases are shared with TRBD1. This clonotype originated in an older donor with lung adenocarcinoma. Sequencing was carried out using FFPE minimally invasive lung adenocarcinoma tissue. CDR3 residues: CASSYRGQGSTEAFF. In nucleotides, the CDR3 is TGTGCCAGCAGTTACCGCGGACAGGGGTCGACTGAAGCTTTCTTT.